What follows are 15 T cell receptor beta chains derived from one specimen sequenced in a study of T cell responses to AZD1222 COVID-19 vaccine. The protocol was immunoSEQ multiplex PCR, while the TCRdb copy is restricted to in-frame clones and leaves out a portion. The sample records 90,000 to 150,000 clones, around 85% being singletons. Sequences were derived from peripheral blood, sampled on day 0 of AZD1222 vaccination. These receptors all stem from an adult in good health.

V is TRBV11-3 and J is TRBJ2-5, with no clear D. Per germline, CDR1 SGHNT and CDR2 YENEEA. The CDR3 totals 12 residues. V lost 1 base to trimming and J lost 3 bases, with 3 bases between them. CDR3: CASSLGEETQYF. CDR3 DNA: TGTGCCAGCAGCTTAGGGGAAGAGACCCAGTACTTC.

The chain joins TRBV19 to TRBJ2-1; 7 nucleotides align to TRBD1. Germline CDR1 is LNHDA and CDR2 is SQIVND (reference sequence). This CDR3 is 13 amino acids long. Trimming at V came to 7 bases and at J to 10 bases, leaving 10 bases not matched to a gene. DNA for the CDR3: TGTGCCAGTAAGGGCCTAGGACAGGCCGAGCAGTTCTTC. It translates to CASKGLGQAEQFF.

This clone was picked up a small number of times. The gene calls are TRBV5-1 and TRBJ1-2; maybe TRBD1 (6 bases). The CDR3 loop spans 13 amino acids. Germline V lookup: CDR1 SGHRS, CDR2 YFSETQ. Trimming shortened V by 2 bases and J by 6 bases, and 11 bases separated the two germline ends. The CDR3 reads CASSFGGQNGYTF. CDR3 sequence (DNA): TGCGCCAGCAGCTTTGGGGGGCAGAATGGCTACACCTTC.

V and J are TRBV15 and TRBJ1-5, with a possible D match to TRBD1 (6 bases). Germline CDR1 reads LNHNV; CDR2 reads YYDKDF (reference sequence). CDR3 size: 14 residues. Trimming removed 1 base at V and 3 bases at J, with 7 bases between. CDR3 residues: CATSRGGLNQPQHF. Here the CDR3 DNA reads TGTGCCACCAGCAGAGGGGGGCTCAATCAGCCCCAGCATTTT.

This chain's CDR3 is CASSTTPGVNTGELFF. The CDR3 nucleotides read TGTGCCAGCAGCACCACGCCGGGAGTGAACACCGGGGAGCTGTTTTTT. The gene calls are TRBV11-3 and TRBJ2-2, with D maybe TRBD2 (6 bases). This CDR3 spans 16 amino acids. Germline V CDR1 and CDR2: SGHNT, YENEEA. Trimming removed 5 bases at V and 1 base at J, with 14 bases between. Based on the CDR3 plus reference TRBV11-3 and TRBJ2-2, the full variable domain is EAGVVQSPRYKIIEKKQPVAFWCNPISGHNTLYWYLQNLGQGPELLIRYENEEAVDDSQLPKDRFSAERLKGVDSTLKIQPAELGDSAVYLCASSTTPGVNTGELFFGEGSRLTVL.

The chain recombines TRBV10-3 with TRBJ1-1, with D perhaps matching TRBD1 (6 bases). CDR3 length equals 13 residues. V was trimmed by 10 bases and J by 3 bases, leaving 15 bases between them. Germline lookup yields CDR1 ENHRY and CDR2 SYGVKD. CDR3 DNA sequence: TGTGCCACAAGGGTGGCAGGGGACACTGAAGCTTTCTTT. Its translation is CATRVAGDTEAFF.

This clone was counted once. The CDR3 spells CASISGRAPHNEQFF. The CDR3, as DNA: TGTGCCAGCATAAGCGGGAGGGCCCCCCACAATGAGCAGTTCTTC. This sequence joins TRBV28 and TRBJ2-1, with 10 bases identical to TRBD2. Unmatched junction bases numbered 8, after V lost 7 bases and J lost 5 bases. Germline V gene lookup returns CDR1 MDHEN and CDR2 SYDVKM. The CDR3 consists of 15 residues.

J is TRBJ2-7 and V is TRBV5-1, with 9 bases fitting TRBD1. Germline loops: CDR1 SGHRS, CDR2 YFSETQ. V lost 0 bases to trimming and J lost 1 base; unmatched junction nucleotides: 2. The CDR3 sequence is 15 residues long. CDR3 loop: CASSLAGTGSYEQYF. The CDR3 DNA reads as TGCGCCAGCAGCTTGGCCGGGACAGGGTCCTACGAGCAGTACTTC.

The chain is built from TRBV18 and TRBJ2-3; TRBD2 might be the D (6 bases). Germline V gene data show CDR1 as KGHSH and CDR2 as LQKENI. V lost 4 bases and J 3 bases, leaving 14 bases between the germline ends. This CDR3 comprises 15 residues. The CDR3 here is CASSRLPGSTDTQYF. As DNA, the CDR3 is TGTGCCAGCTCACGTCTCCCCGGGAGTACAGATACGCAGTATTTT.

The rearrangement links TRBV10-2 to TRBJ2-2; D uncertain. Trimming cost V 0 bases and J 7 bases, with 9 bases left between them. The CDR3 is 14 residues long. Germline V lookup: CDR1 WSHSY, CDR2 SAAADI. The CDR3 nucleotides read TGCGCCAGCAGTGAGTCGAGGTTGGGCGGGGAGCTGTTTTTT. It is translated as CASSESRLGGELFF.

The chain carries TRBV28 and TRBJ1-2, with 10 bases lining up with TRBD1. The CDR3 runs to 15 residues. CDR1 and CDR2 from the germline V gene are MDHEN and SYDVKM. With 2 bases clipped from V and 8 bases from J, the junction kept 8 bases outside the gene matches. The CDR3 is CASSLLDRGRGGYTF. For the CDR3, the DNA is TGTGCCAGCAGTTTACTAGACAGGGGGCGGGGAGGCTACACCTTC.

The gene calls are TRBV6-6 and TRBJ1-4, with D unclear. The V and J ends lost 5 bases and 7 bases respectively, with 5 bases between them. Germline CDR1 MNHNY, CDR2 SVGAGI (reference sequence). The CDR3 totals 11 residues. Written as DNA, the CDR3 is TGTGCCAGCAGTACAGCTGAAAAACTGTTTTTT. Its protein is CASSTAEKLFF.

The rearrangement uses TRBV10-3 and TRBJ1-1, with D tentatively TRBD1 (5 bases). Trimming removed 8 bases at V and 6 bases at J, with 16 bases between. Germline values: CDR1 ENHRY, CDR2 SYGVKD. This CDR3 has 13 amino acids. In DNA, the CDR3 is TGTGCCATCGCCGGGGACCGGGGGTCTGAAGCTTTCTTT. The encoded protein is CAIAGDRGSEAFF.

The rearrangement uses TRBV5-4 and TRBJ1-5, with a tentative D call TRBD1 (5 bases). Germline CDR1 reads SGHNT; CDR2 reads YYREEE (reference sequence). CDR3 length: 16 residues. With 2 bases removed from V and 2 bases from J, the gap between germline ends came to 14 bases. The chain's CDR3 is CASSFWGNWGNQPQHF. CDR3 nucleotide sequence: TGTGCCAGCAGCTTCTGGGGGAATTGGGGCAATCAGCCCCAGCATTTT.

J is TRBJ2-2 and V is TRBV19, with TRBD1 as a possible D gene (6 bases). Germline CDR1 LNHDA, CDR2 SQIVND (reference sequence). CDR3 length equals 13 residues. The V end lost 3 bases, the J end lost 5 bases, and 7 bases lay between the germline ends. CDR3 loop: CASSIQGTGELFF. DNA for the CDR3: TGTGCCAGTAGTATTCAGGGGACCGGGGAGCTGTTTTTT.